The 5 T cell receptor beta chains presented below share a single source sample, sequenced in a study of a mutant IDH1 vaccine in newly diagnosed glioma. The table came from immunoSEQ multiplex PCR; TCRdb's copy has only in-frame clones and leaves some out. The sample lists tens of thousands of clones, roughly 85% occurring once. This sample's time point: baseline, week 1 (first vaccination visit). Treatment meaning: pre-vaccination baseline after standard-of-care therapy. The sample was PBMCs, taken from a glioma patient treated with radiotherapy, temozolomide or both. These receptors originate from a woman in her 50s with glioma.

CDR3 region: CASDGTANTEAFF. The CDR3 DNA reads as TGTGCCAGCGACGGCACGGCGAACACTGAAGCTTTCTTT. The chain uses TRBV2 and TRBJ1-1; unclear D gene. Germline lookup yields CDR1 SNHLY and CDR2 FYNNEI. V was pared by 8 bases and J by 1 base, with 11 bases between. This CDR3 comprises 13 residues.

The chain is built from TRBV29-1 and TRBJ1-1, with 9 bases lining up with TRBD1. V lost 0 bases, J lost 0 bases, and 8 bases stayed unmatched. CDR3 length equals 17 residues. Germline-derived CDR1 and CDR2 are SQVTM and ANQGSEA. DNA of the CDR3: TGCAGCGTTGAAGATAGGCGGACAGGGGTGATGAACACTGAAGCTTTCTTT. It is translated as CSVEDRRTGVMNTEAFF. Drawing the rest from reference TRBV29-1 and TRBJ1-1, the complete variable domain is SAVISQKPSRDICQRGTSLTIQCQVDSQVTMMFWYRQQPGQSLTLIATANQGSEATYESGFVIDKFPISRPNLTFSTLTVSNMSPEDSSIYLCSVEDRRTGVMNTEAFFGQGTRLTVV.

V usage is TRBV14 and J usage is TRBJ1-2, with TRBD1 as a possible D gene (5 bases). Trimming removed 4 bases at V and 5 bases at J, with 17 bases between. Per the germline V gene, CDR1 is SGHDN and CDR2 is FVKESK. This CDR3 has 15 residues. The CDR3: CASSPSASWGYGYTF. Written as DNA, the CDR3 is TGTGCCAGCAGCCCATCAGCGAGTTGGGGGTATGGCTACACCTTC.

V usage is TRBV5-1 and J usage is TRBJ2-2; perhaps TRBD1 as D (6 bases). Germline V gene lookup returns CDR1 SGHRS and CDR2 YFSETQ. This CDR3 region has 16 residues. Trimming removed 0 bases from V and 4 bases from J, with 13 bases in between. Here the CDR3 DNA reads TGCGCCAGCAGCTTGGAGTGGGGGCCCAGCACCGGGGAGCTGTTTTTT. It is translated as CASSLEWGPSTGELFF. Based on the CDR3 plus reference TRBV5-1 and TRBJ2-2, the full variable domain is KAGVTQTPRYLIKTRGQQVTLSCSPISGHRSVSWYQQTPGQGLQFLFEYFSETQRNKGNFPGRFSGRQFSNSRSEMNVSTLELGDSALYLCASSLEWGPSTGELFFGEGSRLTVL.

This rearrangement joins TRBV7-8 to TRBJ1-2; D unresolved. CDR1 is SGHVS and CDR2 is FQNEAQ in the germline V gene. V was cut by 2 bases and J by 4 bases, with 11 bases left in between. The CDR3 totals 14 residues. CDR3 amino acids: CASSLMGSVYGYTF. CDR3 DNA: TGTGCCAGCAGCTTAATGGGGTCCGTCTATGGCTACACCTTC. The full variable domain, rest sourced from reference TRBV7-8 and TRBJ1-2, is GAGVSQSPRYKVAKRGQDVALRCDPISGHVSLFWYQQALGQGPEFLTYFQNEAQLDKSGLPSDRFFAERPEGSVSTLKIQRTQQEDSAVYLCASSLMGSVYGYTFGSGTRLTVV.